Presented here are 3 T cell receptor beta chains from one specimen sequenced in a study of OX40 agonist ivuxolimab in advanced cancers. This table comes from immunoSEQ multiplex PCR, and its TCRdb copy is limited to in-frame clones, with some not included. The sample shows roughly 80,000 clones, around 80% of them seen only once. The specimen was CD4+ or CD8+ T cells sorted from blood, collected in a trial of the OX40 agonist ivuxolimab. These TCRs come from an adult with an advanced solid tumor such as melanoma, head and neck, liver or kidney cancer.

This clone has just one count. The chain carries TRBV4-1 and TRBJ2-3, with 9 bases aligning to TRBD2. The CDR3 has 17 residues. J lost 4 bases, V lost 0 bases, and 8 bases had no gene match. CDR1 and CDR2 from the germline V gene are MGHRA and YSYEKL. The CDR3 reads CASSQDPAGGLADTQYF. In DNA, the CDR3 is TGCGCCAGCAGCCAAGATCCCGCGGGGGGGCTCGCAGATACGCAGTATTTT.

The V call is TRBV7-3, the J call TRBJ1-1; D is unclear. V dropped 5 bases and J dropped 1 base, with 11 bases sitting between them. The V gene's germline CDR1 is SGHTA and CDR2 FQGTGA. The CDR3 is 14 amino acids. CDR3 in amino acids: CASSRDVGNTEAFF. CDR3 sequence (DNA): TGTGCCAGCAGCAGAGACGTGGGGAACACTGAAGCTTTCTTT.

This chain joins TRBV6-5 and TRBJ2-1; maybe TRBD2 (6 bases). The germline CDR1 and CDR2 sequences are MNHEY and SVGAGI. The length of the CDR3 is 14 residues. The germline V and J ends were trimmed by 6 bases and 7 bases, with 16 bases remaining between them. The CDR3 region has the DNA TGTGCCAGCAGGACCGAACCTCGGGGGAATGAGCAGTTCTTC. Its translation is CASRTEPRGNEQFF.